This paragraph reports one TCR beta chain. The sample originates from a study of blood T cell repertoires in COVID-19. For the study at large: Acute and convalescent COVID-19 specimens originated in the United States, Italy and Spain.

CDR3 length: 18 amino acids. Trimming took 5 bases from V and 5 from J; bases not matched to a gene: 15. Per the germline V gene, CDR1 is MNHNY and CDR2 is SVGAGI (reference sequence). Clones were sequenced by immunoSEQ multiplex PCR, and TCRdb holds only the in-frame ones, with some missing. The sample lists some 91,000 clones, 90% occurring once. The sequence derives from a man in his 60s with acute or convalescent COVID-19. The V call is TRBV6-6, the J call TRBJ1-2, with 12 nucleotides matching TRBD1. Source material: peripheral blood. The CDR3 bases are TGTGCCAGCAGTCGTAACTCCGGGACAGGGGGCAAAGGGTATGGCTACACCTTC. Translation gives CASSRNSGTGGKGYGYTF.